Presented here are 20 T cell receptor beta chains from one specimen sequenced in a study of response to subunit inactivated influenza vaccine. TCRdb re-derived calls from the RT-PCR reads in MiXCR, one entry per CDR3 protein. The sample lists roughly 780,000 distinct CDR3 sequences, about 18% occurring once. The sample here was PBMCs from blood, taken about 5 days after vaccination. The receptors here all came from a man aged 50 to 60 who received an inactivated influenza vaccine.

V gene TRBV7-8 combines with J gene TRBJ2-2; the match to TRBD1 covers 9 bases. The ends lost 6 bases at V and 5 bases at J; junction bases unmatched: 7. The germline V gene encodes CDR1 SGHVS and CDR2 FQNEAQ. The CDR3 runs to 15 residues. The CDR3 DNA reads TGTGCCAGCAGGGCGACAGGGGGTCGAACCGGGGAGCTGTTTTTT. This codes for CASRATGGRTGELFF.

This clonotype has a handful of counts. V and J are TRBV7-2 and TRBJ2-1, with 13 bases matching TRBD2. V was pared by 3 bases and J by 2 bases, with 19 bases of the junction left unmatched. The length of the CDR3 is 22 residues. Germline V gives CDR1 SGHTA, CDR2 FQGNSA. In nucleotides, the CDR3 is TGTGCCAGCAGCTTCGGGACTAGCGGGACCTCACACCTTATAACCGCCTACAATGAGCAGTTCTTC. It encodes CASSFGTSGTSHLITAYNEQFF.

This clonotype was counted many times. The CDR3 DNA reads as TGTGCCAGCAGTGGGGACGGGTACGAGCAGTACTTC. Protein product: CASSGDGYEQYF. V is TRBV6-5 and J is TRBJ2-7; D tentatively reads TRBD1 or TRBD2 (5 bases each). The V gene's germline CDR1 is MNHEY and CDR2 SVGAGI. There are 12 residues in the CDR3. With 5 bases removed from V and 4 bases from J, the gap between germline ends came to 9 bases.

A few counts support this clonotype. The rearrangement joins TRBV9 to TRBJ1-2; 8 bases line up with TRBD1. J was trimmed by 2 bases and V by 0 bases; bases with no gene match: 6. The V gene's germline CDR1 is SGDLS and CDR2 YYNGEE. The CDR3 loop spans 16 amino acids. The chain's CDR3 is CASSVASTGDNYGYTF. In nucleotides, the CDR3 is TGTGCCAGCAGCGTAGCTTCGACAGGGGACAACTATGGCTACACCTTC. The variable domain in full, with the rest retrieved from reference TRBV9 and TRBJ1-2, is DSGVTQTPKHLITATGQRVTLRCSPRSGDLSVYWYQQSLDQGLQFLIQYYNGEERAKGNILERFSAQQFPDLHSELNLSSLELGDSALYFCASSVASTGDNYGYTFGSGTRLTVV.

Only a few counts were recorded for this clonotype. This chain connects TRBV20-1 to TRBJ2-1; 16 bases are shared with TRBD2. CDR3 length: 16 amino acids. The V segment lost 6 bases and the J segment 3 bases; nucleotides outside the gene matches: 5. The V gene's germline CDR1 is DFQATT and CDR2 SNEGSKA (reference sequence). The DNA of the CDR3 is TGCAGTGCGGGGACTAGCGGGAGGGCCGTCTACAATGAGCAGTTCTTC. Translated: CSAGTSGRAVYNEQFF.

The gene calls are TRBV15 and TRBJ2-7; perhaps D is TRBD1 or TRBD2 (5 bases each). Germline V gene data show CDR1 as LNHNV and CDR2 as YYDKDF (reference sequence). The CDR3 has 14 residues. The V gene lost 5 bases and the J gene lost 0 bases, with 11 bases spanning the gap. The CDR3: CATSDGTFSYEQYF. DNA for the CDR3: TGTGCCACCAGCGACGGGACGTTCTCCTACGAGCAGTACTTC.

Here the CDR3 reads CASSLVVGQIYEQYF. As DNA, the CDR3 is TGCGCCAGCAGCTTGGTGGTGGGACAGATCTACGAGCAGTACTTC. The rearrangement joins TRBV5-1 to TRBJ2-7; 7 bases line up with TRBD1. There are 15 residues in the CDR3. CDR1 is SGHRS, CDR2 YFSETQ, per germline. The trim removed 0 bases at V and 3 bases at J, leaving 6 bases unmatched.

This clonotype has just a few counts. The CDR3 loop reads CASSILAGETQYF. The CDR3 DNA sequence: TGTGCCAGCAGTATCCTAGCGGGGGAGACCCAGTACTTC. V gene TRBV6-6 combines with J gene TRBJ2-5; 9 bases align to TRBD2. J gave up 5 bases and V 5 bases, and 3 bases lay outside the gene matches. Germline V gene sequence: CDR1 MNHNY, CDR2 SVGAGI (reference sequence). CDR3 length: 13 residues.

The chain recombines TRBV20-1 with TRBJ1-1; D is undetermined. V lost 0 bases and J lost 6, with 14 bases in between. Germline V gives CDR1 DFQATT, CDR2 SNEGSKA (reference sequence). The CDR3 totals 14 residues. CDR3 residues: CSARDQIVGSEAFF. The CDR3, as DNA: TGCAGTGCTAGAGACCAAATTGTGGGCTCTGAAGCTTTCTTT.

The sample holds a few counts of this clonotype. The chain has TRBV29-1 and TRBJ1-2, with D unresolved. Germline V gene data show CDR1 as SQVTM and CDR2 as ANQGSEA. The V and J ends lost 4 bases and 6 bases respectively, with 9 bases between them. The CDR3 covers 11 residues. The CDR3 protein is CSVADGDGYTF. The CDR3 nucleotides are TGCAGCGTTGCCGATGGAGATGGCTACACCTTC.

This clonotype appeared once. The J gene is TRBJ2-2, the V gene TRBV3-1, with D tentatively TRBD2 (5 bases). Germline CDR1 reads LGHDT; CDR2 reads YNNKEL (reference sequence). CDR3 length equals 15 residues. The V end lost 4 bases, the J end lost 1 base, and 10 bases lay between the germline ends. The CDR3 here is CASSPGGGNTGELFF. The CDR3 coding sequence is TGTGCCAGCAGCCCCGGCGGAGGGAACACCGGGGAGCTGTTTTTT.

This clonotype was seen many times. V gene TRBV29-1 combines with J gene TRBJ2-3; D gene ambiguous. Per the germline V gene, CDR1 is SQVTM and CDR2 is ANQGSEA. This CDR3 is 11 amino acids long. The V and J ends lost 4 bases and 5 bases respectively, with 7 bases between them. The CDR3 loop is CSVGSLDTQYF. CDR3 bases: TGCAGCGTTGGGTCCCTAGATACGCAGTATTTT.

This clonotype turned up a few times. V is TRBV7-9 and J is TRBJ1-4, with D uncertain. The CDR3 loop spans 14 amino acids. The germline gives CDR1 SEHNR, CDR2 FQNEAQ (reference sequence). V dropped 1 base and J dropped 4 bases, with 7 bases sitting between them. As DNA, the CDR3 is TGTGCCAGCAGCTTAGGACCGAGTAATGAAAAACTGTTTTTT. Amino acid sequence: CASSLGPSNEKLFF. Filled out from reference TRBV7-9 and TRBJ1-4, the complete variable domain reads DTGVSQNPRHKITKRGQNVTFRCDPISEHNRLYWYRQTLGQGPEFLTYFQNEAQLEKSRLLSDRFSAERPKGSFSTLEIQRTEQGDSAMYLCASSLGPSNEKLFFGSGTQLSVL.

V usage is TRBV3-1 and J usage is TRBJ1-4, with D possibly matching TRBD1 (6 bases). Germline CDR1 and CDR2: LGHDT and YNNKEL (reference sequence). The CDR3 covers 16 residues. The V end lost 3 bases, the J end lost 0 bases, and 11 bases lay between the germline ends. Here the CDR3 reads CASSHAWTATNEKLFF. The CDR3 nucleotides are TGTGCCAGCAGCCATGCCTGGACAGCAACTAATGAAAAACTGTTTTTT.

This clonotype was recorded many times. CDR3 in DNA: TGTGCCAGCAGCCAGACAGATTCTGGAAACACCATATATTTT. Encoded protein: CASSQTDSGNTIYF. The rearrangement links TRBV12-3 or TRBV12-4 to TRBJ1-3; a weak D match, TRBD1 (5 bases). The germline V and J ends were trimmed by 6 bases and 1 base, with 10 bases remaining between them. The CDR3 spans 14 residues.

The chain links TRBV5-1 to TRBJ2-5; 8 bases match TRBD1. Per germline, CDR1 SGHRS and CDR2 YFSETQ. The CDR3 sequence is 13 residues long. With 4 bases clipped from V and 4 bases from J, the junction kept 3 bases outside the gene matches. For the CDR3, the DNA is TGCGCCAGCAGCAGGACAGGGTTAGAGACCCAGTACTTC. Protein sequence: CASSRTGLETQYF.

V is TRBV3-1 and J is TRBJ2-2, with 7 bases identical to TRBD2. V was clipped by 1 base and J by 4 bases; unmatched bases: 6. CDR1 is LGHDT and CDR2 is YNNKEL in the germline V gene (reference sequence). The CDR3 loop spans 16 amino acids. The CDR3: CASSQVAGVTTGELFF. The CDR3 DNA reads TGTGCCAGCAGCCAAGTTGCGGGGGTAACCACCGGGGAGCTGTTTTTT.

The genes are TRBV20-1 and TRBJ2-7; 10 bases line up with TRBD2. After removal of 6 bases from V and 4 bases from J, the junction contained 9 bases not matched to a gene. The germline V gene encodes CDR1 DFQATT and CDR2 SNEGSKA (reference sequence). This CDR3 is built from 14 residues. The CDR3 loop reads CSAMPGTSVYEQYF. The DNA for the CDR3 is TGCAGTGCCATGCCCGGGACTAGCGTTTACGAGCAGTACTTC.

This clonotype has more than one count but fewer than ten. The CDR3 DNA reads as TGCGCCAGCAGCCAAAGACTGGCGGGTCAAGAGACCCAGTACTTC. As protein: CASSQRLAGQETQYF. The rearrangement uses TRBV4-3 and TRBJ2-5; TRBD2 might be the D (5 bases). From germline, CDR1 is LGHNA and CDR2 YSLEER. V was shortened by 2 bases and J by 2 bases, with 12 bases between the two germline ends. The CDR3 has 15 amino acids.

The chain uses TRBV7-2 and TRBJ2-3; D might be TRBD1 or TRBD2, each matching 5 bases. V was trimmed by 2 bases and J by 1 base, leaving 10 bases between them. The CDR3 is made up of 15 amino acids. Germline-derived CDR1 and CDR2 are SGHTA and FQGNSA. The DNA of the CDR3 is TGTGCCAGCAGCTTAACGGGGCTCCGCACAGATACGCAGTATTTT. Translating it yields CASSLTGLRTDTQYF.